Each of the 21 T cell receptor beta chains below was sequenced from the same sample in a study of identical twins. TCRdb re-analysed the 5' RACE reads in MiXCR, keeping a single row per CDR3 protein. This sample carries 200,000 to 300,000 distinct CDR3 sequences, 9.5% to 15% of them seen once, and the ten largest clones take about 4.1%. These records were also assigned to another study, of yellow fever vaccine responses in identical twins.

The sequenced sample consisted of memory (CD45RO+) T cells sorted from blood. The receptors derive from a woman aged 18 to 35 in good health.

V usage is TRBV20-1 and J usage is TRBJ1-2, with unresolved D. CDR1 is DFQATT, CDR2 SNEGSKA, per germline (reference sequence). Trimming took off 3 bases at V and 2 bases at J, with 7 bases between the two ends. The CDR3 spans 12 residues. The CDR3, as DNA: TGCAGTGCTAGCGGGCAGAACTATGGCTACACCTTC. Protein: CSASGQNYGYTF.

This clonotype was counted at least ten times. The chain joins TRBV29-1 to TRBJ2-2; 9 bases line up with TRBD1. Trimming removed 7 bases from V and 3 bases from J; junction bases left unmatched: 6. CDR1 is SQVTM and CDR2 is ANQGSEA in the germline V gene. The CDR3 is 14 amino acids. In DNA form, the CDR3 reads TGCAGCGCCGGGACAGGGTCGGACACCGGGGAGCTGTTTTTT. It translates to CSAGTGSDTGELFF.

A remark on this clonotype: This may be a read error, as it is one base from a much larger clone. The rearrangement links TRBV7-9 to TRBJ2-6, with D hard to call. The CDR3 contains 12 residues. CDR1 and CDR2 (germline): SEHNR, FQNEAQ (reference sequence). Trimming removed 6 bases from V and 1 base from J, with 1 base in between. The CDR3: CASRSGANVLTF. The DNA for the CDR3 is TGTGCCAGCAGGTCTGGGGCCAACGTCCTGACTTTC.

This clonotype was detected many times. CDR3: CASSLTLPQGGETQYF. DNA of the CDR3: TGTGCCAGCAGCTTAACATTGCCCCAAGGTGGGGAGACCCAGTACTTC. This chain joins TRBV7-2 and TRBJ2-5; D is unresolved. V dropped 2 bases and J dropped 5 bases, with 18 bases sitting between them. The CDR3 totals 16 residues. Germline CDR1 reads SGHTA; CDR2 reads FQGNSA.

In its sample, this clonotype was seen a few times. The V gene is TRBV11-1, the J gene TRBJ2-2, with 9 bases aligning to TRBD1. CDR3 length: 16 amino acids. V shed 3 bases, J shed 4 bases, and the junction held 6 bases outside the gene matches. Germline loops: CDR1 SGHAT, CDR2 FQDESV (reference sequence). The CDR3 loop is CASSLGTGTGTGELFF. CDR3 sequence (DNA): TGTGCCAGCAGCTTGGGGACAGGGACGGGCACCGGGGAGCTGTTTTTT.

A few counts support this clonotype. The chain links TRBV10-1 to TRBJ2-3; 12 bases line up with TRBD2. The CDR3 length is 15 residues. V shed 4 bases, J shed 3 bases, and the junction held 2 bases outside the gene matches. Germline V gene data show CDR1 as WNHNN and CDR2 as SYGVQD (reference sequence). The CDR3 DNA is TGCGCCAGCAGTGGTACTAGCGGGAGGACAGATACGCAGTATTTT. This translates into CASSGTSGRTDTQYF.

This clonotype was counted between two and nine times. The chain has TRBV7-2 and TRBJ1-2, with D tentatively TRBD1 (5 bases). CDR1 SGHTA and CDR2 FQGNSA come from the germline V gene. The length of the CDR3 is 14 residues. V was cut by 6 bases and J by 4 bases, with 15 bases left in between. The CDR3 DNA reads TGTGCCAGCAGAAGGACACCTTTGGGCTATGGCTACACCTTC. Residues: CASRRTPLGYGYTF. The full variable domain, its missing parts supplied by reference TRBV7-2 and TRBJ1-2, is GAGVSQSPSNKVTEKGKDVELRCDPISGHTALYWYRQSLGQGLEFLIYFQGNSAPDKSGLPSDRFSAERTGGSVSTLTIQRTQQEDSAVYLCASRRTPLGYGYTFGSGTRLTVV.

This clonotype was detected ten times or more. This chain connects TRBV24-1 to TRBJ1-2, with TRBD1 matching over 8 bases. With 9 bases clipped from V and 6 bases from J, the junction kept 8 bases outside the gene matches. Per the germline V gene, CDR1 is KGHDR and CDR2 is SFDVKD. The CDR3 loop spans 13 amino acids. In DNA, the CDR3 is TGTGCCACCGACCAGACAGGGGTGCATGGCTACACCTTC. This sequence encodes CATDQTGVHGYTF.

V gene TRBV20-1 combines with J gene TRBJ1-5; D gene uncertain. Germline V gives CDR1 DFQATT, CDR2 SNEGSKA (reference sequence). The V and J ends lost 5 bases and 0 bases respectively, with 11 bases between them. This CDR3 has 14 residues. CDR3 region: CSALRQFSNQPQHF. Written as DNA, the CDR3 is TGCAGTGCTCTGCGGCAGTTTAGCAATCAGCCCCAGCATTTT.

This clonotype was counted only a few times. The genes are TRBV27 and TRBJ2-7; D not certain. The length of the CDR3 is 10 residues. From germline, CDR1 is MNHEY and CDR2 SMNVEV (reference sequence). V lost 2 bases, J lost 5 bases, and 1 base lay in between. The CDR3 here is CASSLDEQYF. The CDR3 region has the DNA TGTGCCAGCAGTTTAGACGAGCAGTACTTC.

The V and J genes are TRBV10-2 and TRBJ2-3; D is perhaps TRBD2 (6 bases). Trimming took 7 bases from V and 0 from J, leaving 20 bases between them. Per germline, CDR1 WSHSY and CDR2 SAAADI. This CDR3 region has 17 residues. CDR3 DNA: TGCGCCAGCACCCCTCGTGGGAGCGGGCTTAGCACAGATACGCAGTATTTT. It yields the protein CASTPRGSGLSTDTQYF.

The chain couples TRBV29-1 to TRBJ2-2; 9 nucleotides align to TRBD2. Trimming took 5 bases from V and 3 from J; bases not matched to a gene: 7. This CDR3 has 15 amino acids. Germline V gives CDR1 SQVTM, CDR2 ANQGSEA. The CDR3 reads CSVRAGGFDTGELFF. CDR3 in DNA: TGCAGCGTTCGTGCGGGGGGGTTCGACACCGGGGAGCTGTTTTTT.

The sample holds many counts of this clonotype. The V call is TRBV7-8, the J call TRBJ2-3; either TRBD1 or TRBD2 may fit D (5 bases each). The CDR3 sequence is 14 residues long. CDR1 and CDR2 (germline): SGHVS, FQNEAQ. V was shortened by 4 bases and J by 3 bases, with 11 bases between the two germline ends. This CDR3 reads CASSYRDRTDTQYF. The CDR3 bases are TGTGCCAGCAGCTACCGGGACCGTACAGATACGCAGTATTTT. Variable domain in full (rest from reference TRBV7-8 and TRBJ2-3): GAGVSQSPRYKVAKRGQDVALRCDPISGHVSLFWYQQALGQGPEFLTYFQNEAQLDKSGLPSDRFFAERPEGSVSTLKIQRTQQEDSAVYLCASSYRDRTDTQYFGPGTRLTVL.

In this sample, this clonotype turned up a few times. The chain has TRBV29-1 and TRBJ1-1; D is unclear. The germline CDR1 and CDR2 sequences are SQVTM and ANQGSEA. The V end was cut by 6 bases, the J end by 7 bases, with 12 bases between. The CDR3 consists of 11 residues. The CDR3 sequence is CSVARGSEAFF. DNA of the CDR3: TGCAGCGTCGCTCGGGGTAGTGAAGCTTTCTTT.

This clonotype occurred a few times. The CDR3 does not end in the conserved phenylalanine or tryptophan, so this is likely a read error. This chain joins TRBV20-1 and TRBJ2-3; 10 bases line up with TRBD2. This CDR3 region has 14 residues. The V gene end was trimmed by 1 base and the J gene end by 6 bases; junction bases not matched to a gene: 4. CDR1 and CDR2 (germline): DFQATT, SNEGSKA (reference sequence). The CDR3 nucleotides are TGCAGTGCTAGAGGTAGCGGGAGGAGGGATACGCAGTATCTT. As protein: CSARGSGRRDTQYL.

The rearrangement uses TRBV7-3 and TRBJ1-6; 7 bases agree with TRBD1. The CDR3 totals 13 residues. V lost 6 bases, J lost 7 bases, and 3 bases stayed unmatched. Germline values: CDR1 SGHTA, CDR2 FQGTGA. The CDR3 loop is CASRGGRNSPLHF. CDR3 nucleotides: TGTGCCAGCAGAGGGGGCAGGAATTCACCCCTCCACTTT.

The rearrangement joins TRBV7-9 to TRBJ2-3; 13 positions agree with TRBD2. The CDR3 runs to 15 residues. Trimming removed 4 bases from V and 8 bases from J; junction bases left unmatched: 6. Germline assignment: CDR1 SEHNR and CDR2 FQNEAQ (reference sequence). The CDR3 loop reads CASSYLGLAGSTQYF. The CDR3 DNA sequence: TGTGCCAGCAGCTACCTGGGACTAGCGGGAAGTACGCAGTATTTT.

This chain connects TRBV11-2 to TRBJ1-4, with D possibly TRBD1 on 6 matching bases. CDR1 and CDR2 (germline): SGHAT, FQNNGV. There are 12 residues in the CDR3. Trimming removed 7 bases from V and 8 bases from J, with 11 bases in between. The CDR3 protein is CASTGAGEKLFF. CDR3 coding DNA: TGTGCCAGCACAGGGGCCGGGGAAAAACTGTTTTTT.

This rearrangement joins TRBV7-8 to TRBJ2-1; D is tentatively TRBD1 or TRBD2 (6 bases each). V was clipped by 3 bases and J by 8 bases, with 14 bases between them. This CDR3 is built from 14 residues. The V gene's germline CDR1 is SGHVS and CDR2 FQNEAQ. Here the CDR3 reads CASSFTYREDEQFF. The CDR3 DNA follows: TGTGCCAGCAGCTTTACGTACAGGGAGGATGAGCAGTTCTTC. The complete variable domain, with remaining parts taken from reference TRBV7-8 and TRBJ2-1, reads GAGVSQSPRYKVAKRGQDVALRCDPISGHVSLFWYQQALGQGPEFLTYFQNEAQLDKSGLPSDRFFAERPEGSVSTLKIQRTQQEDSAVYLCASSFTYREDEQFFGPGTRLTVL.

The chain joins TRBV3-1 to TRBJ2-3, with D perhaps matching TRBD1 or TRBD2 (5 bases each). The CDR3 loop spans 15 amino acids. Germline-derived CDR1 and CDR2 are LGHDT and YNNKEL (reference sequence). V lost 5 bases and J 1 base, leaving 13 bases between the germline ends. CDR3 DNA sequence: TGTGCCAGCAGCAGTCCGGGACCGGGCACAGATACGCAGTATTTT. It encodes CASSSPGPGTDTQYF.

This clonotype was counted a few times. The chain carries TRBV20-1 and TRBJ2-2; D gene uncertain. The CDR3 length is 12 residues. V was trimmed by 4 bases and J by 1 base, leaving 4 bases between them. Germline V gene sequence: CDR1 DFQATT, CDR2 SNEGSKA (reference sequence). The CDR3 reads CSATGNTGELFF. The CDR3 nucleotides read TGCAGTGCTACAGGGAACACCGGGGAGCTGTTTTTT.